This TCR beta chain was profiled in a study of T cell responses to AZD1222 COVID-19 vaccine. Study-level results: A mostly white British donor set with more females was recruited, and clonal diversity was possibly underestimated.

Only in-frame clones appear in the TCRdb table, and some are missing; sequencing was by immunoSEQ multiplex PCR. The data hold 200,000 to 300,000 clones, with more than 85% observed a single time. As for this clone: What it recognizes is unknown.

Germline V gene sequence: CDR1 SGHVS, CDR2 FQNEAQ. V lost 5 bases, J lost 3 bases, and 4 bases stayed unmatched. CDR3 length: 13 amino acids. The specimen comprised peripheral blood, sampled on day 0 of AZD1222 vaccination. The J gene is TRBJ2-7, the V gene TRBV7-8, with TRBD1 matching over 7 bases. This TCR was recovered from an adult in good health. The CDR3 DNA follows: TGTGCCAGCAGCCTTACAGGGGTCTACGAGCAGTACTTC. It specifies CASSLTGVYEQYF.